The 27 T cell receptor beta chains in this list originate from one sample, sequenced in a study of cytomegalovirus exposure and HLA in healthy donors. This PCR relied on a set of 60 Vbeta primers and 13 Jbeta primers. The method was immunoSEQ multiplex PCR; TCRdb's version includes in-frame clones alone and lacks a portion of them. The data hold fewer than 200,000 clones, with 75% to 85% observed a single time. Source material: PBMCs. The source of these receptors is a female donor in good health and CMV-seronegative.

J is TRBJ1-3 and V is TRBV25-1; D is unresolved. V lost 1 base and J 0 bases, leaving 10 bases between the germline ends. CDR3 size: 16 residues. CDR1 and CDR2 from the germline V gene are MGHDK and SYGVNS. This chain's CDR3 is CASSEFRVASGNTIYF. The CDR3 bases are TGTGCCAGCAGTGAATTTCGGGTAGCCTCTGGAAACACCATATATTTT. Full variable domain (missing parts from reference TRBV25-1 and TRBJ1-3): EADIYQTPRYLVIGTGKKITLECSQTMGHDKMYWYQQDPGMELHLIHYSYGVNSTEKGDLSSESTVSRIRTEHFPLTLESARPSHTSQYLCASSEFRVASGNTIYFGEGSWLTVV.

The genes are TRBV10-3 and TRBJ1-6; TRBD1 aligns across 8 bases. The germline V gene has CDR1 ENHRY and CDR2 SYGVKD. Unmatched junction bases numbered 13, after V lost 3 bases and J lost 0 bases. The CDR3 runs to 20 residues. DNA of the CDR3: TGTGCCATCAGTGAATCGGACAGGGTCGCGAGTAGCTCCTATAATTCACCCCTCCACTTT. Protein product: CAISESDRVASSSYNSPLHF.

The chain has TRBV11-2 and TRBJ2-2, with a tentative D call TRBD2 (6 bases). Germline V gives CDR1 SGHAT, CDR2 FQNNGV. V shed 5 bases and J shed 7 bases, with 17 bases lying between them. The CDR3 totals 15 residues. In nucleotides, the CDR3 is TGTGCCAGCAGCCCGGACTATGTGGGTCGCGGGGAGCTGTTTTTT. Protein product: CASSPDYVGRGELFF.

This chain connects TRBV2 to TRBJ2-7; 11 positions agree with TRBD2. CDR1 is SNHLY, CDR2 FYNNEI, per germline. Unmatched junction bases numbered 4, after V lost 6 bases and J lost 0 bases. CDR3 length: 15 amino acids. The CDR3 nucleotides read TGTGCCAGCAGCCCGACTAGCGGGATCTCCTACGAGCAGTACTTC. Its protein product is CASSPTSGISYEQYF.

In its sample, this clone was seen a few times. The junction departs from germline at one end; a sequencing error may be responsible. The V and J genes are TRBV29-1 and TRBJ2-6; the D gene is possibly TRBD2 (6 bases). Germline-derived CDR1 and CDR2 are SQVTM and ANQGSEA. CDR3 length: 15 amino acids. The CDR3 spells CSVGGWGSGANGLTF. The CDR3 bases are TGCAGCGTCGGGGGTTGGGGCTCTGGGGCCAACGGCCTGACTTTC.

The CDR3 loop is CASSFGKLPKQFF. CDR3 DNA sequence: TGTGCCAGCAGTTTTGGTAAACTCCCAAAGCAGTTCTTC. The chain links TRBV28 to TRBJ2-1; D is uncertain. Germline V gene data show CDR1 as MDHEN and CDR2 as SYDVKM. V was shortened by 3 bases and J by 11 bases, with 14 bases between the two germline ends. This CDR3 region has 13 residues. Combining the CDR3 with reference TRBV28 and TRBJ2-1 gives the whole variable domain DVKVTQSSRYLVKRTGEKVFLECVQDMDHENMFWYRQDPGLGLRLIYFSYDVKMKEKGDIPEGYSVSREKKERFSLILESASTNQTSMYLCASSFGKLPKQFFGPGTRLTVL.

The chain employs TRBV4-3 and TRBJ2-5; 7 bases line up with TRBD1. CDR1 is LGHNA, CDR2 YSLEER, per germline. J gave up 0 bases and V 4 bases, and 8 bases lay outside the gene matches. This CDR3 has 16 residues. CDR3 loop: CASSPGTVYYQETQYF. The CDR3 DNA reads TGCGCCAGCAGCCCGGGGACAGTATATTACCAAGAGACCCAGTACTTC.

The chain employs TRBV5-1 and TRBJ2-5; TRBD1 aligns across 7 bases. There are 13 residues in the CDR3. V shed 2 bases, J shed 3 bases, and the junction held 1 base outside the gene matches. The germline V gene has CDR1 SGHRS and CDR2 YFSETQ. This chain's CDR3 is CASSFGTEETQYF. The CDR3 nucleotides read TGCGCCAGCAGCTTCGGGACAGAAGAGACCCAGTACTTC.

V gene TRBV10-3 combines with J gene TRBJ2-5; 10 bases match TRBD2. Gene TRBJ2-7 matches the end of the DNA better, so the J call may be wrong. Germline CDR1 ENHRY, CDR2 SYGVKD. This CDR3 is 18 amino acids long. The CDR3 here is CAISESRLAGEGGYEQYF. The CDR3 bases are TGTGCCATCAGTGAGTCGAGGCTAGCGGGAGAAGGAGGCTACGAGCAGTACTTC.

The chain is built from TRBV30 and TRBJ2-7; D possibly corresponds to TRBD1 (5 bases). The germline CDR1 and CDR2 sequences are GTSNPN and SVGIG (reference sequence). The V end was cut by 0 bases, the J end by 0 bases, with 21 bases between. The CDR3 spans 18 residues. The CDR3 loop is CAWSVSGWVGRDSYEQYF. The DNA for the CDR3 is TGTGCCTGGAGTGTTTCCGGTTGGGTAGGCAGGGACTCCTACGAGCAGTACTTC.

The chain employs TRBV19 and TRBJ1-2; 7 bases fit TRBD1. Germline trimming cut 3 bases from V and 4 bases from J; bases unmatched to any gene: 11. CDR3 length: 16 amino acids. CDR1 is LNHDA, CDR2 SQIVND, per germline (reference sequence). The CDR3, as DNA: TGTGCCAGTAGTATCGGCGGGACAGCCTTTATCTATGGCTACACCTTC. Amino acids: CASSIGGTAFIYGYTF.

The V gene is TRBV11-2, the J gene TRBJ1-1; D is possibly TRBD1 (5 bases). V shed 5 bases and J shed 6 bases, with 19 bases lying between them. CDR3 length equals 15 residues. Germline CDR1 reads SGHAT; CDR2 reads FQNNGV. The DNA for the CDR3 is TGTGCCAGCAGCGCCCGGGCAGGGTCTAAGGCTGAAGCTTTCTTT. The encoded protein is CASSARAGSKAEAFF.

CDR3 sequence: CASRGQGGGVATEAFF. CDR3 nucleotides: TGTGCCAGCAGAGGACAGGGGGGGGGAGTAGCCACTGAAGCTTTCTTT. The V call is TRBV25-1, the J call TRBJ1-1; 10 bases align to TRBD1. Losses at the gene ends were 6 bases for V and 4 bases for J; bases not matched to a gene: 11. CDR3 length: 16 amino acids. Germline CDR1 MGHDK, CDR2 SYGVNS.

The genes are TRBV12-5 and TRBJ1-4, with D possibly TRBD1 on 5 matching bases. From germline, CDR1 is LGHNT and CDR2 FRNRAP. The CDR3 runs 15 residues. V lost 6 bases to trimming and J lost 8 bases, with 19 bases between them. CDR3 sequence reads: CASGKDGGRGEKLFF. The CDR3 coding sequence is TGTGCTAGTGGCAAAGATGGGGGGAGGGGAGAAAAACTGTTTTTT.

The chain has TRBV5-6 and TRBJ2-3; tentative D call: TRBD2 (6 bases). CDR3 length: 16 amino acids. Germline CDR1 SGHDT, CDR2 YYEEEE. V lost 4 bases to trimming and J lost 0 bases, with 15 bases between them. The CDR3 loop reads CASSRDFQASTDTQYF. CDR3 nucleotides: TGTGCCAGCAGCCGGGACTTCCAAGCTAGCACAGATACGCAGTATTTT.

V is TRBV29-1 and J is TRBJ2-1; possible D gene TRBD2, 5 bases. Germline CDR1 and CDR2: SQVTM and ANQGSEA. V gave up 3 bases and J gave up 7 bases, with 13 bases separating them. The CDR3 runs to 13 residues. Here the CDR3 reads CSVERSSGNEQFF. The CDR3 DNA sequence: TGCAGCGTTGAGAGGTCGTCGGGGAATGAGCAGTTCTTC.

This chain uses TRBV5-6 with TRBJ1-5; D is undetermined. The CDR3 is 15 residues long. V was trimmed by 4 bases and J by 0 bases, leaving 11 bases between them. Germline CDR1 is SGHDT and CDR2 is YYEEEE. DNA of the CDR3: TGTGCCAGCAGCGCCCTCGGTGTTAGCAATCAGCCCCAGCATTTT. This codes for CASSALGVSNQPQHF.

The rearrangement joins TRBV4-2 to TRBJ1-6; 8 bases line up with TRBD1. Per the germline V gene, CDR1 is LGHNA and CDR2 is YNFKEQ. The junction had 12 bases not matched to a gene; V was cut back by 5 bases and J by 6 bases. This CDR3 has 17 residues. The DNA for the CDR3 is TGTGCCAGCAGCTCCAGTAGGGACAGGTCCGTTAATTCACCCCTCCACTTT. The encoded protein is CASSSSRDRSVNSPLHF.

The rearrangement links TRBV6-5 to TRBJ2-6, with D possibly matching TRBD1 (6 bases). CDR1 and CDR2 from the germline V gene are MNHEY and SVGAGI. V was pared by 5 bases and J by 2 bases, with 10 bases between. The CDR3 spans 15 residues. For the CDR3, the DNA is TGTGCCAGCAGTACAAGACAGGCTGGGGCCAACGTCCTGACTTTC. This codes for CASSTRQAGANVLTF.

The V call is TRBV4-3, the J call TRBJ1-1; the D gene is possibly TRBD1 (6 bases). In germline, CDR1 is LGHNA, CDR2 YSLEER. The V and J ends lost 0 bases and 5 bases respectively, with 13 bases between them. The CDR3 has 15 amino acids. CDR3 protein: CASSQDLIRGTEAFF. CDR3 sequence (DNA): TGCGCCAGCAGCCAAGATTTAATCAGGGGAACTGAAGCTTTCTTT.

The chain couples TRBV4-3 to TRBJ2-7, with D uncertain. The germline V and J ends were trimmed by 0 bases and 3 bases, with 9 bases remaining between them. This CDR3 comprises 14 residues. The V gene's germline CDR1 is LGHNA and CDR2 YSLEER. The CDR3 loop reads CASSQDRSVYEQYF. CDR3 DNA sequence: TGCGCCAGCAGCCAAGACAGGTCGGTCTACGAGCAGTACTTC.

The rearrangement uses TRBV5-6 and TRBJ2-2; D possibly corresponds to TRBD2 (5 bases). V lost 0 bases and J lost 9, with 18 bases in between. The CDR3 consists of 16 residues. The germline CDR1 and CDR2 sequences are SGHDT and YYEEEE. CDR3 DNA: TGTGCCAGCAGCTTGGGCGGCGGGCCCTCCAACCGGGAGCTGTTTTTT. Amino acid sequence: CASSLGGGPSNRELFF.

The chain joins TRBV10-3 to TRBJ2-3; 8 bases match TRBD1. CDR3 length: 17 residues. J gave up 3 bases and V 6 bases, and 14 bases lay outside the gene matches. Per the germline V gene, CDR1 is ENHRY and CDR2 is SYGVKD. The CDR3 spells CAIRKGPTGVVTDTQYF. The CDR3 DNA follows: TGTGCCATCAGAAAGGGGCCGACAGGGGTTGTGACAGATACGCAGTATTTT.

In its sample, this clone was seen once. This chain uses TRBV29-1 with TRBJ1-3; possible D gene TRBD1, 5 bases. Trimming stripped 5 bases from V and 0 bases from J, with 14 bases between. The CDR3 sequence is 15 residues long. Germline CDR1 is SQVTM and CDR2 is ANQGSEA. As DNA, the CDR3 is TGCAGCGTTCCCTCGGAGGGGTACTCTGGAAACACCATATATTTT. It translates to CSVPSEGYSGNTIYF. Looking up the rest from reference TRBV29-1 and TRBJ1-3 gives the full variable domain: SAVISQKPSRDICQRGTSLTIQCQVDSQVTMMFWYRQQPGQSLTLIATANQGSEATYESGFVIDKFPISRPNLTFSTLTVSNMSPEDSSIYLCSVPSEGYSGNTIYFGEGSWLTVV.

About this clone itself: Its ends do not fully match the called genes, so a read error is possible. This chain connects TRBV5-4 to TRBJ2-6; 14 bases fit TRBD2. In germline, CDR1 is SGHNT, CDR2 YYREEE (reference sequence). CDR3 length: 17 amino acids. For the CDR3, the DNA is TGTGCCAGCAGCCCGGGACTAGCGGGGGTCGGGGCCAACGGCCTGACTTTC. It specifies CASSPGLAGVGANGLTF.

Only a few counts were recorded for this clone. J is TRBJ2-3 and V is TRBV7-2; TRBD2 matches at 10 bases. J was trimmed by 0 bases and V by 5 bases; bases with no gene match: 5. Germline V gene sequence: CDR1 SGHTA, CDR2 FQGNSA. CDR3 size: 16 residues. The CDR3 DNA reads as TGTGCCAGCAGCCTCAGCGGGAGGGCTAGCACAGATACGCAGTATTTT. Translated: CASSLSGRASTDTQYF.

The chain couples TRBV6-4 to TRBJ2-7, with a tentative D call TRBD1 (6 bases). Trimming shortened V by 8 bases and J by 3 bases, and 11 bases separated the two germline ends. This CDR3 has 12 residues. From germline, CDR1 is MRHNA and CDR2 SNTAGT. The CDR3 here is CASRQDNYEQYF. CDR3 nucleotides: TGTGCCAGCCGACAGGATAACTACGAGCAGTACTTC.